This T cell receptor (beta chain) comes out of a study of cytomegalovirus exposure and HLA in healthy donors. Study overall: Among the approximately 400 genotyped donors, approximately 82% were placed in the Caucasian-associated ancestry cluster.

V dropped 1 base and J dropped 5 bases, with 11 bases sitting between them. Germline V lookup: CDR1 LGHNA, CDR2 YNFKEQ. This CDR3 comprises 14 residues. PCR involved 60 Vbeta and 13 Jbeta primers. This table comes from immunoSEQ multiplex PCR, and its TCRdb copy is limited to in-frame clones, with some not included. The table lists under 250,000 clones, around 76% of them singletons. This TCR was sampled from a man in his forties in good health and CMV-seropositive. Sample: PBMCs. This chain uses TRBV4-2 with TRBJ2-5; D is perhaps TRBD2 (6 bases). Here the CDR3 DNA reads TGTGCCAGCAGCCAAGGATGGGGAGGCGAGACCCAGTACTTC. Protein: CASSQGWGGETQYF.